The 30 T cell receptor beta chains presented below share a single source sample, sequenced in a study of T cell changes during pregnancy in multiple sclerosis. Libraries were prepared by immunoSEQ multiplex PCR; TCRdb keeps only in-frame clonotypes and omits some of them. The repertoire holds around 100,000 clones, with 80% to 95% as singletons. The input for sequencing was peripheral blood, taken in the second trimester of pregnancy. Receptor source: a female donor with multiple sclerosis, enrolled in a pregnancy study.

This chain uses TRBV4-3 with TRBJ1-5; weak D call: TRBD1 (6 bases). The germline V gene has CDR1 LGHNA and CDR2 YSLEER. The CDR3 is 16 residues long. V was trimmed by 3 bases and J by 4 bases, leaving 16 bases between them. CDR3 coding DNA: TGCGCCAGCAGCCAGGGACATCCTACGGGGAATCAGCCCCAGCATTTT. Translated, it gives CASSQGHPTGNQPQHF.

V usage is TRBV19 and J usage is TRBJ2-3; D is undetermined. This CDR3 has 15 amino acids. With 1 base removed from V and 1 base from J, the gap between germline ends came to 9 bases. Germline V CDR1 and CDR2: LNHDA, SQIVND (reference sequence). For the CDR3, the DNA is TGTGCCAGTAGTATAGCACTAACCGGCACAGATACGCAGTATTTT. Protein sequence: CASSIALTGTDTQYF.

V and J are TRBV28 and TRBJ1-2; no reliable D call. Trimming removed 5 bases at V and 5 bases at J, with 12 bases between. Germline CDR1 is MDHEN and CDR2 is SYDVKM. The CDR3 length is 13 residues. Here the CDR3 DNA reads TGTGCCAGCAGTCCCGGGAAGATATATGGCTACACCTTC. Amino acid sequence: CASSPGKIYGYTF.

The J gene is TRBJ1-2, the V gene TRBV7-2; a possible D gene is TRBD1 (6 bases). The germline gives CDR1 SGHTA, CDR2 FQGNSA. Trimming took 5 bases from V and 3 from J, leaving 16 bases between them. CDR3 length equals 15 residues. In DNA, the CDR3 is TGTGCCAGCAGCCGGGGGGGCACTTCGGACTATGGCTACACCTTC. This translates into CASSRGGTSDYGYTF.

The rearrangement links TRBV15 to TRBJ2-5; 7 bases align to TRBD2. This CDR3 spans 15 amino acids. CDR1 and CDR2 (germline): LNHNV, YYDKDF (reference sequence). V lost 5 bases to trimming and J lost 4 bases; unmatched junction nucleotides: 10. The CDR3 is CATSRRGGGIETQYF. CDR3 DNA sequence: TGTGCCACCAGCCGCCGCGGGGGTGGGATAGAGACCCAGTACTTC.

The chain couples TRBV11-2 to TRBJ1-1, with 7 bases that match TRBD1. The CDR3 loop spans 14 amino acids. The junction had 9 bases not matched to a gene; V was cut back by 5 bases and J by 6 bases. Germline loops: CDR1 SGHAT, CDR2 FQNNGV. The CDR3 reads CASSARDRAAEAFF. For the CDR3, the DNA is TGTGCCAGCAGCGCCCGAGACAGGGCCGCTGAAGCTTTCTTT.

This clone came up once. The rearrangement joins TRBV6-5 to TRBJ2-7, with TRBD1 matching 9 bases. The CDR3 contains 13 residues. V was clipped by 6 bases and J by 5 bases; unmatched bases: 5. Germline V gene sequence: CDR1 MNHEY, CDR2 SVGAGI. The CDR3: CASSGTGLNEQYF. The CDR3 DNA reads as TGTGCCAGCAGCGGGACAGGGCTAAACGAGCAGTACTTC.

Here the CDR3 DNA reads TGTGCCAGCCAGGGTTCGGGTCAGCCCCAGCATTTT. Translated, it gives CASQGSGQPQHF. The rearrangement links TRBV27 to TRBJ1-5, with a tentative D call TRBD1 (5 bases). This CDR3 is built from 12 residues. Between the trimmed V and J ends, which lost 8 bases and 6 bases, there was a span of 11 bases. Germline CDR1 MNHEY, CDR2 SMNVEV (reference sequence).

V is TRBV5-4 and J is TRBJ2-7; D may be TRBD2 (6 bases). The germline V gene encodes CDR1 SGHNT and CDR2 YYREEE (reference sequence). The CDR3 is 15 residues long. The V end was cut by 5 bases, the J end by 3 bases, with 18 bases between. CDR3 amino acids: CASSPYRTGDYEQYF. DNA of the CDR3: TGTGCCAGCAGTCCGTATCGGACGGGGGACTACGAGCAGTACTTC.

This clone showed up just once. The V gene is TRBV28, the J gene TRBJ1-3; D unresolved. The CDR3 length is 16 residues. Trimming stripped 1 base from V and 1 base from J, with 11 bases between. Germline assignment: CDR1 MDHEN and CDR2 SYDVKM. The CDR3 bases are TGTGCCAGCAGTTTATTTCCAGAAACATCTGGAAACACCATATATTTT. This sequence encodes CASSLFPETSGNTIYF.

In nucleotides, the CDR3 is TGTGCCATGCAGACAATCGACACCGGGGAGCTGTTTTTT. Translation gives CAMQTIDTGELFF. The chain couples TRBV5-3 to TRBJ2-2; D gene unclear. Being an ORF, TRBV5-3 has a function that is uncertain. V lost 9 bases, J lost 3 bases, and 12 bases lay in between. The CDR3 covers 13 residues.

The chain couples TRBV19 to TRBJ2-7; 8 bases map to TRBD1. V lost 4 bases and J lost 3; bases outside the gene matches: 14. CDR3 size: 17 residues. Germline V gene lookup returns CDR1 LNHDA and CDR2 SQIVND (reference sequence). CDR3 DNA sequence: TGTGCCAGTAGTAGCCTCCGGACAGGGAGCGGGTACTACGAGCAGTACTTC. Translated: CASSSLRTGSGYYEQYF.

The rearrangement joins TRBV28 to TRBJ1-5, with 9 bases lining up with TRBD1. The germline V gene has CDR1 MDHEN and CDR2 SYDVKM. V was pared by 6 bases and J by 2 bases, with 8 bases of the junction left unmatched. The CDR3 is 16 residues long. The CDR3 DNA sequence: TGTGCCAGCAGGACCGAACAGGGGGCGGGCAATCAGCCCCAGCATTTT. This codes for CASRTEQGAGNQPQHF.

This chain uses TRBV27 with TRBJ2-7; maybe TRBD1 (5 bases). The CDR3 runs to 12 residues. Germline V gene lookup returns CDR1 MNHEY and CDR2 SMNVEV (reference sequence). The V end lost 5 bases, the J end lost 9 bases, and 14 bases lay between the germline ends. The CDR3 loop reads CASSPTGVGQYF. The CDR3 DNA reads TGTGCCAGCAGTCCTACAGGCGTTGGGCAGTACTTC.

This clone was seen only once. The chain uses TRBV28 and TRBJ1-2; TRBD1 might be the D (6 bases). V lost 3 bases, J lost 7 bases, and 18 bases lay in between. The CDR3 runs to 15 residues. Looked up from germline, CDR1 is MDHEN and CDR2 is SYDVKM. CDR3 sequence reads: CASSFGGGRRPGYTF. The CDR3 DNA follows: TGTGCCAGCAGTTTTGGCGGGGGGCGACGCCCTGGCTACACCTTC.

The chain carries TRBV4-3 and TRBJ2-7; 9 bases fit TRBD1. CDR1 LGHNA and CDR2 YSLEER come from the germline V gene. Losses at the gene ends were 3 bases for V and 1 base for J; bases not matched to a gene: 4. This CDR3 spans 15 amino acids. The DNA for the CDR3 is TGCGCCAGCAGCCAGGGGGGGACAGGGTCCTACGAGCAGTACTTC. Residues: CASSQGGTGSYEQYF.

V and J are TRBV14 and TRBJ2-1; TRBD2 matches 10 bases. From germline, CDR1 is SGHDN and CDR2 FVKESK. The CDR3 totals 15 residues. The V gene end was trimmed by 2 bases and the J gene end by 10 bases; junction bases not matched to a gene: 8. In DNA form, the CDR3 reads TGTGCCAGCAGCCAATTAGGAGCGGGAGGGCTAGAGCAGTTCTTC. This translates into CASSQLGAGGLEQFF.

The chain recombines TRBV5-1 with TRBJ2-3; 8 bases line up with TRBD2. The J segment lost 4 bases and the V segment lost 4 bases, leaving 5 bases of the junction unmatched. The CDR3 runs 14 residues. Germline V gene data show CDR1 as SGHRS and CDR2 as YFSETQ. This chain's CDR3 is CASSRRGGSDTQYF. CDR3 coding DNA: TGCGCCAGCAGCCGTCGGGGGGGATCAGATACGCAGTATTTT.

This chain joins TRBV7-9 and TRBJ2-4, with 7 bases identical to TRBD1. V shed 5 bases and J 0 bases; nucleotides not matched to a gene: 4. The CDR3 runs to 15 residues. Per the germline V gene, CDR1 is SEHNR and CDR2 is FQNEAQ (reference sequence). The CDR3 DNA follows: TGTGCCAGCAGCAATGGACAGGTAGCCAAAAACATTCAGTACTTC. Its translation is CASSNGQVAKNIQYF.

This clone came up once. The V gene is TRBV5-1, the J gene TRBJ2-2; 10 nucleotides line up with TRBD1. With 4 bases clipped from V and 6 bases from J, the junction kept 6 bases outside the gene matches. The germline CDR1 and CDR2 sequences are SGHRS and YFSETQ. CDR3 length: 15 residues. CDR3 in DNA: TGCGCCAGCAGCACTGGGACAGGGGTTCCCGGGGAGCTGTTTTTT. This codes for CASSTGTGVPGELFF.

CDR3 amino acids: CASSLVATGTGGGNTIYF. In nucleotides, the CDR3 is TGTGCCAGCAGCTTAGTGGCTACGGGGACAGGGGGCGGAAACACCATATATTTT. The rearrangement joins TRBV13 to TRBJ1-3; 12 nucleotides align to TRBD1. CDR1 is PRHDT and CDR2 is FYEKMQ in the germline V gene (reference sequence). CDR3 length equals 18 residues. J gave up 4 bases and V 1 base, and 8 bases lay outside the gene matches.

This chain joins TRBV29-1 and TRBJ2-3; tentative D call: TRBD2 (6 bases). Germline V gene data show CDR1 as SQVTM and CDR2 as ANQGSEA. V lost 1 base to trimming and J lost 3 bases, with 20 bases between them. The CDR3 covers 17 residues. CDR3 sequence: CSVEGGLRERATDTQYF. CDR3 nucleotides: TGCAGCGTTGAAGGGGGTTTGCGGGAAAGGGCAACAGATACGCAGTATTTT.

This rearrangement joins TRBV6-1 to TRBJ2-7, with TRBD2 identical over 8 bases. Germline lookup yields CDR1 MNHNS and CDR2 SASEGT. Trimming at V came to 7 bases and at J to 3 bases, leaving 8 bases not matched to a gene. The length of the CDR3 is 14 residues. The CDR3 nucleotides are TGTGCCAGCACCCAAAGCGGGGGAAACTACGAGCAGTACTTC. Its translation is CASTQSGGNYEQYF.

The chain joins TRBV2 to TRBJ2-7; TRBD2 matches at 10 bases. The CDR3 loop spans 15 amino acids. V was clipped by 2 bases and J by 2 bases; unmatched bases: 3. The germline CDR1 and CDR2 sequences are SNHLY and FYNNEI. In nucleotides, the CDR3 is TGTGCCAGCAGTGAAAGGCTAGCGGGGGCCTACGAGCAGTACTTC. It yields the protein CASSERLAGAYEQYF.

CDR3 amino acids: CASSQGLVGYQETQYF. The CDR3 DNA sequence: TGTGCCAGCAGCCAAGGTCTCGTCGGTTACCAAGAGACCCAGTACTTC. The genes are TRBV14 and TRBJ2-5; no firm D call. V lost 1 base and J lost 0, with 12 bases in between. The CDR3 consists of 16 residues. The germline V gene encodes CDR1 SGHDN and CDR2 FVKESK.

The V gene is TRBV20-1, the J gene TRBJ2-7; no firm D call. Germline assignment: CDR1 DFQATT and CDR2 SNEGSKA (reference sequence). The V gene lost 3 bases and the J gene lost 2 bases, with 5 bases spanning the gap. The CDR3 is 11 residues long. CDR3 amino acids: CSASVTYEQYF. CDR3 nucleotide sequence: TGCAGTGCTAGCGTAACCTACGAGCAGTACTTC.

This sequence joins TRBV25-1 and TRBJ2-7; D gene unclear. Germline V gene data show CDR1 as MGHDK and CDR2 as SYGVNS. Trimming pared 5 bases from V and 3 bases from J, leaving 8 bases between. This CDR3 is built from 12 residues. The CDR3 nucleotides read TGTGCCAGCAGTAGTCAGATCTACGAGCAGTACTTC. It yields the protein CASSSQIYEQYF.

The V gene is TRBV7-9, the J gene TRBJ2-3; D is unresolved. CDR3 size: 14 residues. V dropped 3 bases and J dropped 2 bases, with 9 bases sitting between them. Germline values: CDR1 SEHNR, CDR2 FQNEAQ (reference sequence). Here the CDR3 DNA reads TGTGCCAGCAGCTTGCCAGGAAACACAGATACGCAGTATTTT. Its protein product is CASSLPGNTDTQYF.

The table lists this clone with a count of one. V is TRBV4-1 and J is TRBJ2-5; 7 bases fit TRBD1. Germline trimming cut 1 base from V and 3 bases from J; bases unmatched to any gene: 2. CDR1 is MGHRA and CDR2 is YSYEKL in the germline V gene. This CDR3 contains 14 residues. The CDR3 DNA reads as TGCGCCAGCAGCCAAGCGACAGGGAAAGAGACCCAGTACTTC. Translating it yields CASSQATGKETQYF.

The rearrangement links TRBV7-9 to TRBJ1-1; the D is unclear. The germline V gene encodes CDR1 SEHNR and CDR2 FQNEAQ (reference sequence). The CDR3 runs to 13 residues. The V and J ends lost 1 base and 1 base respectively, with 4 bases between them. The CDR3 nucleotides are TGTGCCAGCAGCTTAGGGGCGAACACTGAAGCTTTCTTT. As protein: CASSLGANTEAFF.